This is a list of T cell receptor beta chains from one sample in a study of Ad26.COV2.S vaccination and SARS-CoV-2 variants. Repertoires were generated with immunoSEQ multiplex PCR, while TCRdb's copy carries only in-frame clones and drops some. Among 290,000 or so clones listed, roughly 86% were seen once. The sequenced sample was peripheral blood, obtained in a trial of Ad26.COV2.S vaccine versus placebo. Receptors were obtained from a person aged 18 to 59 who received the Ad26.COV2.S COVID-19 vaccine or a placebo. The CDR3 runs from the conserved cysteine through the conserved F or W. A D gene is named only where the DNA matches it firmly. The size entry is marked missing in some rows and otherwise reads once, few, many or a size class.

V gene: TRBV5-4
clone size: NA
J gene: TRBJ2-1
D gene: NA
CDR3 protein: CASDSGAAGEQFF
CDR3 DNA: TGTGCCAGTGACTCCGGGGCGGCCGGAGAGCAGTTCTTC

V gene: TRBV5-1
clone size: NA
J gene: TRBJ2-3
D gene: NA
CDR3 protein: CASSLAQLATDTQYF
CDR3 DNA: TGCGCCAGCAGCTTGGCCCAGTTGGCCACAGATACGCAGTATTTT

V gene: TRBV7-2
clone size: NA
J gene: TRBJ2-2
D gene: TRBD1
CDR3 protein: CASSPGQGNTGELFF
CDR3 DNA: TGTGCCAGCAGCCCGGGACAGGGGAACACCGGGGAGCTGTTTTTT

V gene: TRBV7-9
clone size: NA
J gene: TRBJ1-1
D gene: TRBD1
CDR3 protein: CASSSLTGGITEAFF
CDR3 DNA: TGTGCCAGCAGCTCCCTCACAGGGGGCATCACTGAAGCTTTCTTT

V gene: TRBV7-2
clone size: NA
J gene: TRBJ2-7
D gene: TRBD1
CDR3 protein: CASSSFSGTGGYEQYF
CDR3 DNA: TGTGCCAGCAGCTCATTTTCAGGGACAGGGGGCTACGAGCAGTACTTC

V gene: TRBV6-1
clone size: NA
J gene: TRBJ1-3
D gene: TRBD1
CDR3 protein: CASSAGTGGSGNTIYF
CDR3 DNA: TGTGCCAGCAGTGCGGGGACAGGGGGCTCTGGAAACACCATATATTTT

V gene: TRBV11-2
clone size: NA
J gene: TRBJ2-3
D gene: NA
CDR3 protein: CASSSTGAITDTQYF
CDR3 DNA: TGTGCCAGCAGCTCCACAGGTGCTATCACAGATACGCAGTATTTT

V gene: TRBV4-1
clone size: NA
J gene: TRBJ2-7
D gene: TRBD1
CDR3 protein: CASSQTTGTAYSEF
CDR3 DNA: TGCGCCAGCAGCCAAACCACCGGGACAGCTTATTCCGAATTC

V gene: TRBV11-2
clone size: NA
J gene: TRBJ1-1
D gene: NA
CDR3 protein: CASSPRVGAGGAFF
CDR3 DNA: TGTGCCAGCAGCCCTCGAGTCGGGGCCGGCGGTGCTTTCTTT

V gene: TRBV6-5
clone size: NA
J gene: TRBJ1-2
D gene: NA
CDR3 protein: CATTPPGGGYGYTF
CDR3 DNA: TGTGCCACCACCCCTCCCGGGGGTGGCTATGGCTACACCTTC

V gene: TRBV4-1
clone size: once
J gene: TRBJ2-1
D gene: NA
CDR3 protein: CASSLEGLYNEQFF
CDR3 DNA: TGCGCCAGCAGCCTTGAAGGACTCTACAATGAGCAGTTCTTC

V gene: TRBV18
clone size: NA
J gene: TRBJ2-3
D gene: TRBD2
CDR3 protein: CASSPRRGGGTDTQYF
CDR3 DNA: TGTGCCAGCTCACCGCGGCGGGGGGGCGGAACAGATACGCAGTATTTT

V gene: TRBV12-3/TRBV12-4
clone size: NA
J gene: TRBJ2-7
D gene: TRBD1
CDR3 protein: CASSLRDRDEQYF
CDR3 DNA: TGTGCCAGCAGTTTAAGGGACAGGGACGAGCAGTACTTC

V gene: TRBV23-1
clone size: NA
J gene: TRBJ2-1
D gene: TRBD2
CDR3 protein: CASGTSGSGNEQFF
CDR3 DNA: TGCGCCAGCGGAACTAGCGGGAGCGGCAATGAGCAGTTCTTC

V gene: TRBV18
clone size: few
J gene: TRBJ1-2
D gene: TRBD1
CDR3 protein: CASSRQRLTGTGVGGYTF
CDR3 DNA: TGTGCCAGCTCACGTCAGAGATTAACCGGGACAGGGGTAGGAGGCTACACCTTC

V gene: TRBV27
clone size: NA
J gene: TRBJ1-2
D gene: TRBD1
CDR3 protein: CASSLLTGTGVPTNYGYTF
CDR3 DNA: TGTGCCAGCAGCCTCCTAACCGGGACAGGGGTACCGACTAACTATGGCTACACCTTC

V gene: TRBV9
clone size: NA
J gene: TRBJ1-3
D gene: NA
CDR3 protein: CASSSSGHRSGNTIYF
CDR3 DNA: TGTGCCAGCAGCTCTTCAGGGCATCGCTCTGGAAACACCATATATTTT

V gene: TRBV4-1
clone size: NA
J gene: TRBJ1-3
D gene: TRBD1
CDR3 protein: CASSQDRGTGNTIYF
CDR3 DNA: TGCGCCAGCAGCCAAGACAGGGGGACTGGAAACACCATATATTTT

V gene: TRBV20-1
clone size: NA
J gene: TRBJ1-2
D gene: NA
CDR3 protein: CSARDGYTF
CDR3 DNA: TGCAGTGCTAGAGATGGCTACACCTTC

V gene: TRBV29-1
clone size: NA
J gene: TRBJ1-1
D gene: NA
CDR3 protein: CSVDGGELNTEAFF
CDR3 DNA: TGCAGCGTTGACGGGGGGGAACTTAACACTGAAGCTTTCTTT

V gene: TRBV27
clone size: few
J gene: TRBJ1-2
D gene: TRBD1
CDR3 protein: CASSLRVGQGVKGYTF
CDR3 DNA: TGTGCCAGCAGTTTGAGAGTGGGACAGGGAGTAAAGGGCTACACCTTC

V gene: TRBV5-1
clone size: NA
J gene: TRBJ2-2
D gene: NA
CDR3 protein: CASSLTTGLTTGELFF
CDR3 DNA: TGCGCCAGCAGCTTAACTACAGGGTTGACCACCGGGGAGCTGTTTTTT

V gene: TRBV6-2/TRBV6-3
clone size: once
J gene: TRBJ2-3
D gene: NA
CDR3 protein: CASSYLGEVEDTQYF
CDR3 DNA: TGTGCCAGCAGTTATTTGGGGGAGGTGGAAGATACGCAGTATTTT

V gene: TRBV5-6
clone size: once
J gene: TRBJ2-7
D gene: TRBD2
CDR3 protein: CASTVDASGRTEQYF
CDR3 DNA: TGTGCCAGCACCGTCGACGCTAGCGGGAGAACCGAGCAGTACTTC

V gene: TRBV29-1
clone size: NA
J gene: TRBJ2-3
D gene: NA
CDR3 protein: CSVAGTYTDTQYF
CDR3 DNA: TGCAGCGTAGCCGGGACATATACCGATACGCAGTATTTT

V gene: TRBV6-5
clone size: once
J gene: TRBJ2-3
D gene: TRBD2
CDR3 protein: CASKLAGGWDTQYF
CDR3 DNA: TGTGCCAGCAAATTAGCGGGGGGTTGGGATACGCAGTATTTT

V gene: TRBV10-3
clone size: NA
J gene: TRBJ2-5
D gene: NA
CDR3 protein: CAISVGPKETQYF
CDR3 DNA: TGTGCCATCAGTGTGGGACCCAAAGAGACCCAGTACTTC

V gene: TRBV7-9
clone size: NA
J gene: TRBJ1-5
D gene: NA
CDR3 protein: CASSLGQGKPQHF
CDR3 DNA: TGTGCCAGCAGCTTAGGGCAGGGGAAGCCCCAGCATTTT

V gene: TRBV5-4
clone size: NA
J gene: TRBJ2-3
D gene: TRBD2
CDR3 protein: CASSFTSGSLTDTQYF
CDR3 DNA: TGTGCCAGCAGCTTTACTAGCGGGAGTTTAACAGATACGCAGTATTTT

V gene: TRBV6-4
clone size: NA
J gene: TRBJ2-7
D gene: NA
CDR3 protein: CARPLRGGLLSYEQYF
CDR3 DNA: TGTGCCAGACCACTGAGGGGGGGCTTACTCTCCTACGAGCAGTACTTC

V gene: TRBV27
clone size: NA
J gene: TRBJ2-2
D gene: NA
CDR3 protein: CASSSTGVTAGELFF
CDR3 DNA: TGTGCCAGCAGTTCGACAGGCGTAACGGCCGGGGAGCTGTTTTTT